These 17 T cell receptor beta chains were all obtained from the same sample, sequenced in a study of T cells in localized non-small cell lung cancer. Assay used: immunoSEQ multiplex PCR; TCRdb lists only in-frame clones, some missing. The table shows approximately 81,000 clones, with 85% to 90% occurring only once. The sample consisted of peripheral blood, taken before any cancer treatment. All receptors come from a woman aged 40 to 75 with stage I squamous cell lung carcinoma.

The chain is built from TRBV27 and TRBJ1-1; D is ambiguous. Germline CDR1 reads MNHEY; CDR2 reads SMNVEV (reference sequence). V lost 6 bases to trimming and J lost 4 bases, with 15 bases between them. The CDR3 loop spans 14 amino acids. Here the CDR3 DNA reads TGTGCCAGCAGAGCCCGCACGGCCTTCACTGAAGCTTTCTTT. Its protein is CASRARTAFTEAFF.

This clone was observed once. The rearrangement links TRBV19 to TRBJ1-2; no reliable D call. This CDR3 contains 14 residues. V was pared by 3 bases and J by 4 bases, with 12 bases between. Germline CDR1 and CDR2: LNHDA and SQIVND (reference sequence). CDR3 region: CASSIGMDPYGYTF. DNA for the CDR3: TGTGCCAGTAGTATTGGTATGGACCCCTATGGCTACACCTTC.

The chain is built from TRBV5-4 and TRBJ1-2; tentatively, D is TRBD1 (5 bases). CDR3 size: 13 residues. CDR1 is SGHNT and CDR2 is YYREEE in the germline V gene (reference sequence). V lost 4 bases and J 5 bases, leaving 12 bases between the germline ends. CDR3 loop: CASSTVRDYGYTF. CDR3 nucleotides: TGTGCCAGCAGCACGGTCAGGGATTATGGCTACACCTTC.

This sequence joins TRBV9 and TRBJ2-3, with D unclear. This CDR3 has 12 amino acids. Germline V gene data show CDR1 as SGDLS and CDR2 as YYNGEE. The V end lost 0 bases, the J end lost 5 bases, and 4 bases lay between the germline ends. The CDR3 region has the DNA TGTGCCAGCAGCGTAGGGGTAGATACGCAGTATTTT. Its translation is CASSVGVDTQYF.

The chain recombines TRBV6-5 with TRBJ2-7; D call uncertain. Trimming shortened V by 4 bases and J by 1 base, and 14 bases separated the two germline ends. Germline V CDR1 and CDR2: MNHEY, SVGAGI. CDR3 length equals 15 residues. The CDR3 sequence is CASSFGPYGSYEQYF. As DNA, the CDR3 is TGTGCCAGCAGTTTCGGGCCCTATGGATCCTACGAGCAGTACTTC.

This clone has just one count. J is TRBJ2-7 and V is TRBV6-5; a weak D match, TRBD1 (5 bases). This CDR3 is built from 12 residues. Germline V gene data show CDR1 as MNHEY and CDR2 as SVGAGI. The V gene lost 6 bases and the J gene lost 4 bases, with 10 bases spanning the gap. The CDR3 DNA reads TGTGCCAGCAGCAATAGGGGTTACGAGCAGTACTTC. Translating it yields CASSNRGYEQYF.

The gene calls are TRBV10-3 and TRBJ1-5; tentatively, D is TRBD1 (5 bases). The length of the CDR3 is 14 residues. V gave up 3 bases and J gave up 5 bases, with 11 bases separating them. Germline V gene sequence: CDR1 ENHRY, CDR2 SYGVKD. CDR3 DNA: TGTGCCATCAGTGATTGGGGGGGAGATCAGCCCCAGCATTTT. It translates to CAISDWGGDQPQHF.

This clone appeared once. The CDR3: CASSSAPNYGYTF. In nucleotides, the CDR3 is TGTGCCAGCAGTAGCGCACCAAACTATGGCTACACCTTC. The chain couples TRBV2 to TRBJ1-2; D is undetermined. CDR3 length: 13 amino acids. The V end was cut by 5 bases, the J end by 2 bases, with 9 bases between. Germline V lookup: CDR1 SNHLY, CDR2 FYNNEI.

This clone was seen just once. V gene TRBV18 combines with J gene TRBJ1-2; tentative D call: TRBD1 (5 bases). CDR3 length: 16 residues. Trimming left V 5 bases short and J 4 bases short, with 20 bases between. Per germline, CDR1 KGHSH and CDR2 LQKENI. The CDR3, as DNA: TGTGCCAGCTCATCATCGAGCCCCAGGACAAGCTATGGCTACACCTTC. Translated, it gives CASSSSSPRTSYGYTF.

V and J are TRBV7-9 and TRBJ2-1; D gene unclear. The V end lost 5 bases, the J end lost 6 bases, and 5 bases lay between the germline ends. Germline V CDR1 and CDR2: SEHNR, FQNEAQ (reference sequence). CDR3 size: 11 residues. The CDR3 here is CASSTSNEQFF. CDR3 sequence (DNA): TGTGCCAGCAGCACATCCAATGAGCAGTTCTTC.

This chain uses TRBV27 with TRBJ1-2; maybe TRBD1 (5 bases). Germline V CDR1 and CDR2: MNHEY, SMNVEV (reference sequence). Trimming removed 6 bases from V and 6 bases from J, with 14 bases in between. CDR3 length: 13 amino acids. As DNA, the CDR3 is TGTGCCAGCAGCCCCCGGGGCTTTCATGGCTACACCTTC. It codes for CASSPRGFHGYTF.

Comments on this clone: At one end the junction does not follow the germline gene, possibly because of a read error. The V and J genes are TRBV19 and TRBJ2-5, with unresolved D. Germline lookup yields CDR1 LNHDA and CDR2 SQIVND (reference sequence). The CDR3 totals 13 residues. Here the CDR3 DNA reads TGTGCCAGTAGTTTAGAGCCCTTAGAGACCCAGTACTTC. Protein: CASSLEPLETQYF.

The chain uses TRBV7-9 and TRBJ2-5; no clear D gene. The V gene's germline CDR1 is SEHNR and CDR2 FQNEAQ (reference sequence). Trimming cost V 3 bases and J 1 base, with 15 bases left between them. CDR3 length equals 16 residues. The CDR3 nucleotides read TGTGCCAGCAGCTTCCTCCTCGGCGGAAGCCAAGAGACCCAGTACTTC. It codes for CASSFLLGGSQETQYF.

A word on this clone: Other DNA sequences of this sample code for an identical CDR3. J is TRBJ2-5 and V is TRBV30; D is possibly TRBD2 (6 bases). Trimming removed 1 base from V and 2 bases from J, with 8 bases in between. The germline V gene has CDR1 GTSNPN and CDR2 SVGIG (reference sequence). This CDR3 contains 13 residues. CDR3 nucleotides: TGTGCCTGGAGTGGGGGACTTCAAGAGACCCAGTACTTC. The encoded protein is CAWSGGLQETQYF.

The V call is TRBV2, the J call TRBJ1-6; D may be TRBD1 (5 bases). Germline V gives CDR1 SNHLY, CDR2 FYNNEI. The CDR3 has 13 residues. Trimming shortened V by 9 bases and J by 10 bases, and 16 bases separated the two germline ends. The CDR3 spells CASSGSLGSPLHF. DNA of the CDR3: TGTGCCAGTTCAGGGAGCTTGGGCTCACCCCTCCACTTT.

The CDR3 region has the DNA TGTGCCAGTGTGGGGGGGAGGCGAGTCGTTAACTATGGCTACACCTTC. Translated: CASVGGRRVVNYGYTF. This rearrangement joins TRBV19 to TRBJ1-2; TRBD1 is a possible D gene (5 bases). V lost 8 bases and J 1 base, leaving 20 bases between the germline ends. From germline, CDR1 is LNHDA and CDR2 SQIVND (reference sequence). This CDR3 comprises 16 residues.

V usage is TRBV7-9 and J usage is TRBJ2-6; possibly TRBD1 or TRBD2 for D (5 bases each). This CDR3 contains 18 residues. Germline V gene data show CDR1 as SEHNR and CDR2 as FQNEAQ (reference sequence). The V and J ends lost 1 base and 2 bases respectively, with 15 bases between them. The CDR3 bases are TGTGCCAGCAGCTTAGGGGGACCCCGAAGAGCTGGGGCCAACGTCCTGACTTTC. The encoded protein is CASSLGGPRRAGANVLTF.